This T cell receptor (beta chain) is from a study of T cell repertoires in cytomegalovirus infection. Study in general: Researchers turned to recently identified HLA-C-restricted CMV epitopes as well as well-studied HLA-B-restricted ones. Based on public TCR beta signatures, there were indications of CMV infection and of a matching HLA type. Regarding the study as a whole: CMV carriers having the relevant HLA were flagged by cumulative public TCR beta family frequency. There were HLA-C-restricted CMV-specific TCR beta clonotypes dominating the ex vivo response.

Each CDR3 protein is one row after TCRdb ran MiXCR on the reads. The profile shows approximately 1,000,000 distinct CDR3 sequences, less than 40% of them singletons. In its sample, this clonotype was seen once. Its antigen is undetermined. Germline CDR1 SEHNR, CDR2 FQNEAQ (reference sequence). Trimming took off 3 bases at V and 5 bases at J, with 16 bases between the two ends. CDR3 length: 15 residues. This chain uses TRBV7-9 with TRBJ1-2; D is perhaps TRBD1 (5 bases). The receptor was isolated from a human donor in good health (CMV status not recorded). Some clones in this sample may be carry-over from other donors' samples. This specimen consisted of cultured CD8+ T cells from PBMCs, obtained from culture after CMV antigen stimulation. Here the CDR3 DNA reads TGTGCCAGCAGCTTGCGCCGGGACTGGGCATATGGCTACACCTTC. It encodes CASSLRRDWAYGYTF.